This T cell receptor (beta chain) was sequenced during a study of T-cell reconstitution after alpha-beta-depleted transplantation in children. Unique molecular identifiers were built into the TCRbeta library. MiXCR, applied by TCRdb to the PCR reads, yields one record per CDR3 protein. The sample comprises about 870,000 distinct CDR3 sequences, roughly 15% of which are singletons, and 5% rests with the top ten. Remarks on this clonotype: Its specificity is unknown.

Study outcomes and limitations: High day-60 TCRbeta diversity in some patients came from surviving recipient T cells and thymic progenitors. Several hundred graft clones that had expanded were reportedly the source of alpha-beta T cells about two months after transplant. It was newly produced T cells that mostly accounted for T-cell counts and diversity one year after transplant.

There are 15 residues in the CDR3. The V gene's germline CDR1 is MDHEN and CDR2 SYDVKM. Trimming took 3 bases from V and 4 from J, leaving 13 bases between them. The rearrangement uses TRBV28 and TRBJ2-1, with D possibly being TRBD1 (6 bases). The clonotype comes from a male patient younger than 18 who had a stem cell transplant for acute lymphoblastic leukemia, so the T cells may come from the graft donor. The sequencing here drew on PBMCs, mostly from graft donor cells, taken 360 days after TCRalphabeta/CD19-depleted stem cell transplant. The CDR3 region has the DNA TGTGCCAGCAGTTTCCGGGGACAAGGGTACAATGAGCAGTTCTTC. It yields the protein CASSFRGQGYNEQFF.